This T cell receptor (beta chain) was obtained from a study of lung T cells in sarcoidosis with Löfgren's syndrome. Study-wide background: Löfgren's syndrome patients were the main repertoire analysis focus. The study's findings and limits: Recognition of an unidentified sarcoidosis antigen was only suggested. Versus controls, Löfgren's syndrome patients reportedly showed TRAV12-1 and TRBV2 as most expanded.

Each CDR3 protein is one row after TCRdb ran MiXCR on the reads. The data contain 60,000 to 70,000 distinct CDR3 sequences, around 20% of them seen just once; the ten biggest clones take up about 2.5%. This clonotype was found a few times. Its antigen is unknown. Germline lookup yields CDR1 LGHDT and CDR2 YNNKEL (reference sequence). Trimming took 3 bases from V and 2 from J, leaving 10 bases between them. This CDR3 has 14 amino acids. This sequence was found in a human donor with sarcoidosis (Löfgren's syndrome or another form), or a control subject (not recorded which). The chain has TRBV3-1 and TRBJ1-2, with a tentative D call TRBD1 (6 bases). Sequencing input: CD4+ T cells from PBMCs. The DNA for the CDR3 is TGTGCCAGCAGCCAGGACAGAGAGAACTATGGCTACACCTTC. Amino acid sequence: CASSQDRENYGYTF.